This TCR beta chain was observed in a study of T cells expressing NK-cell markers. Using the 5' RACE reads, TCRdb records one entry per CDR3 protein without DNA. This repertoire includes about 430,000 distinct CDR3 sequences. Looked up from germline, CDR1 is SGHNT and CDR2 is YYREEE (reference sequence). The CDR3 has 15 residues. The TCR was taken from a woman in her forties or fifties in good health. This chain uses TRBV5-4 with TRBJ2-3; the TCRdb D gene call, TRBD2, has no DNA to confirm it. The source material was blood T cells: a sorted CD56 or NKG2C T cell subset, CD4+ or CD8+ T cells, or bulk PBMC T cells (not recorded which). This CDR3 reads CASSAPGLLADTQYF.